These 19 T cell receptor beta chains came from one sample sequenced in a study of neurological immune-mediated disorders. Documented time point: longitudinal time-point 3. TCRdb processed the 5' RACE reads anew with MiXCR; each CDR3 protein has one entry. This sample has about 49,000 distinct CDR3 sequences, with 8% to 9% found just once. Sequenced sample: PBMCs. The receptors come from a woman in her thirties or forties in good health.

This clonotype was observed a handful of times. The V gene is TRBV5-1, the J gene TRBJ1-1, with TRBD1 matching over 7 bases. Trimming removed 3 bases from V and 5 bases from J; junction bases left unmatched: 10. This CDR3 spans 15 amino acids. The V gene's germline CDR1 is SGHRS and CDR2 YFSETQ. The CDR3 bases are TGCGCCAGCAGCTGGGGACAGACCTACGGGACTGAAGCTTTCTTT. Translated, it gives CASSWGQTYGTEAFF.

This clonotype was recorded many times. This chain's CDR3 is CASSFLKDQPQHF. CDR3 sequence (DNA): TGTGCCAGCAGCTTTCTAAAAGATCAGCCCCAGCATTTT. The V call is TRBV7-8, the J call TRBJ1-5; no clear D. Looked up from germline, CDR1 is SGHVS and CDR2 is FQNEAQ. CDR3 length: 13 residues. Trimming removed 3 bases from V and 5 bases from J, with 8 bases in between.

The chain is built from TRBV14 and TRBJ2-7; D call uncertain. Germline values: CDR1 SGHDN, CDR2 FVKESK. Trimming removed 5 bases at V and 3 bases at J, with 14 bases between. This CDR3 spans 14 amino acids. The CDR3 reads CASSLLPWNYEQYF. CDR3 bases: TGTGCCAGCAGCTTATTACCATGGAACTACGAGCAGTACTTC.

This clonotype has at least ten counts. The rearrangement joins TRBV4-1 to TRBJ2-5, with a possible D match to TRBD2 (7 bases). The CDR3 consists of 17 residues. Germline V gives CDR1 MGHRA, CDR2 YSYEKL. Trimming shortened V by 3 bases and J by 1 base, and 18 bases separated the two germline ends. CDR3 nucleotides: TGCGCCAGCAGCCAGGGGGCAGGCGGGGGTATCCAAGAGACCCAGTACTTC. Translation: CASSQGAGGGIQETQYF.

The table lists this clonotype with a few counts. CDR3 sequence: CASSPAQGYTEAFF. The CDR3 DNA sequence: TGTGCCAGCTCACCCGCACAGGGGTACACTGAAGCTTTCTTT. The chain uses TRBV18 and TRBJ1-1, with TRBD1 matching 7 bases. The ends lost 3 bases at V and 3 bases at J; junction bases unmatched: 4. The germline CDR1 and CDR2 sequences are KGHSH and LQKENI. The CDR3 is made up of 14 amino acids.

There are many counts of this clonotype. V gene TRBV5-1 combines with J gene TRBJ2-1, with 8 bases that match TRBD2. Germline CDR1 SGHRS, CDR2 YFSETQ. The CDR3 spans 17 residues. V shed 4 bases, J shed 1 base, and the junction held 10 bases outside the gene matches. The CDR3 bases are TGCGCCAGCAGCCCCCGGGGGGGCCCTATTTCCTACAATGAGCAGTTCTTC. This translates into CASSPRGGPISYNEQFF.

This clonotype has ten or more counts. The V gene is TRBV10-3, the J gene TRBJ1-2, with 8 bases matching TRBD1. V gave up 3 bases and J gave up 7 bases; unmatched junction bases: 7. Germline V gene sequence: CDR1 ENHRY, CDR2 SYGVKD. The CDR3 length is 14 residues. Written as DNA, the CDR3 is TGTGCCATCAGTGATGGTCAGGGGGCGACTGGCTACACCTTC. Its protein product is CAISDGQGATGYTF.

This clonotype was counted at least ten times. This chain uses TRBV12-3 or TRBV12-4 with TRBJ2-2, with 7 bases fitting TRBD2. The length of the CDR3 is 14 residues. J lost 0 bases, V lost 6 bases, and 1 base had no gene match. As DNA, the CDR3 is TGTGCCAGCAGAGGACTAGCGAACACCGGGGAGCTGTTTTTT. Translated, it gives CASRGLANTGELFF.

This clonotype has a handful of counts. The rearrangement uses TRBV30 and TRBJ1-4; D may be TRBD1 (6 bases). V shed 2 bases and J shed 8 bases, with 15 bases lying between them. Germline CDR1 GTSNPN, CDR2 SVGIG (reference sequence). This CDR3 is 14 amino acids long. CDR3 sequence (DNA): TGTGCCTGGAGTTTGAGACCAGGGGACGAAAAACTGTTTTTT. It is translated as CAWSLRPGDEKLFF.

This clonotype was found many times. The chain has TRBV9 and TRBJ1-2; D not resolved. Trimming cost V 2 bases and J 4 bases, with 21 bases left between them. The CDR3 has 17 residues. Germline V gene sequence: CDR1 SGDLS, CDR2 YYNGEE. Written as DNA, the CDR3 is TGTGCCAGCAGCGTCCTCTTGTCGGGAGCTCTTCGCTATGGCTACACCTTC. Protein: CASSVLLSGALRYGYTF.

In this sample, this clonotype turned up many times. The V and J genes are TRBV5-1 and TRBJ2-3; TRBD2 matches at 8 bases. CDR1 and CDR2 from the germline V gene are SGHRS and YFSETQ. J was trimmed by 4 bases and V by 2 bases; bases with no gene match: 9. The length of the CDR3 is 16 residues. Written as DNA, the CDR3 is TGCGCCAGCAGCTTCGCGCTGCGAGCGGGAGCAGATACGCAGTATTTT. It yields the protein CASSFALRAGADTQYF.

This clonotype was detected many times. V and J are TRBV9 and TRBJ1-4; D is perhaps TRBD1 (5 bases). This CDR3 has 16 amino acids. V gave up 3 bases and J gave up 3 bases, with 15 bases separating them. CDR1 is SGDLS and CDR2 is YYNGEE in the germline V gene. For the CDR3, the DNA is TGTGCCAGCAGCGAAAACCCAGGGCACGCTAATGAAAAACTGTTTTTT. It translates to CASSENPGHANEKLFF.

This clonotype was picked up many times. The CDR3 protein is CSAALAGGQETQYF. The CDR3 DNA reads as TGCAGTGCTGCACTAGCGGGAGGGCAAGAGACCCAGTACTTC. The chain recombines TRBV20-1 with TRBJ2-5; 13 bases align to TRBD2. The CDR3 length is 14 residues. Germline assignment: CDR1 DFQATT and CDR2 SNEGSKA (reference sequence). V dropped 5 bases and J dropped 2; count of bases not matched to a gene: 2.

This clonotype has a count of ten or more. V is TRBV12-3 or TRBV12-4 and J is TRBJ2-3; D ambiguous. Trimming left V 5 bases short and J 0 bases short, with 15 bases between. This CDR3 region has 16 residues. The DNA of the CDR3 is TGTGCCAGCAGTCCGCAGCGTTCGGGCAGCACAGATACGCAGTATTTT. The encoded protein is CASSPQRSGSTDTQYF.

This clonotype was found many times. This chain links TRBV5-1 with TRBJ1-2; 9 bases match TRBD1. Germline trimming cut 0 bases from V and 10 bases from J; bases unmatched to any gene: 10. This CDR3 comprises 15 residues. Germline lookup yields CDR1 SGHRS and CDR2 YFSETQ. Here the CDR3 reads CASSLASGTGIDYTF. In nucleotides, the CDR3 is TGCGCCAGCAGCTTGGCCTCCGGGACAGGGATCGACTACACCTTC.

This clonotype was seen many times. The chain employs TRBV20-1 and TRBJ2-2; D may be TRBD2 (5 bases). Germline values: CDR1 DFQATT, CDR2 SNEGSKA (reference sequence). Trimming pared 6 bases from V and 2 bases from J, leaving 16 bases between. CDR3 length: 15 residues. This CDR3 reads CSAQLGESNTGELFF. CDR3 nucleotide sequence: TGCAGTGCACAACTCGGGGAGAGTAACACCGGGGAGCTGTTTTTT.

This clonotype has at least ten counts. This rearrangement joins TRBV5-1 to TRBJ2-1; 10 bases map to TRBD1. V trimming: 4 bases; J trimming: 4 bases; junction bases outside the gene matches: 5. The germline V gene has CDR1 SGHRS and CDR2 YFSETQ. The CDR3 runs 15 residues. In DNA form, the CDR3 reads TGCGCCAGCAGCGCCCTGGGACAGGGGTACAATGAGCAGTTCTTC. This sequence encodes CASSALGQGYNEQFF.

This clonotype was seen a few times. The CDR3 bases are TGCAGTGCTTCACCTCCCAGGGCGACCTACGAGCAGTACTTC. Amino acid sequence: CSASPPRATYEQYF. This chain connects TRBV20-1 to TRBJ2-7; possible D gene TRBD1, 5 bases. CDR1 DFQATT and CDR2 SNEGSKA come from the germline V gene (reference sequence). CDR3 length equals 14 residues. V was trimmed by 5 bases and J by 2 bases, leaving 16 bases between them.

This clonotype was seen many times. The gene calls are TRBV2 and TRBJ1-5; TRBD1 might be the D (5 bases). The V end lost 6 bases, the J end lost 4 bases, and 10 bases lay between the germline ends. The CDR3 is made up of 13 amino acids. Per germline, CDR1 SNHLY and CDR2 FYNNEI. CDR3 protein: CASRGLANQPQHF. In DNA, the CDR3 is TGTGCCAGCAGGGGACTGGCGAATCAGCCCCAGCATTTT.